Listed below are T cell receptor beta chains from one sample, sequenced in a study of blood T cell repertoires in COVID-19. Sequenced by immunoSEQ multiplex PCR; TCRdb stores in-frame clones only, minus some. The repertoire has around 190,000 clones, over 75% of them found once; the top ten carry about 9%. Sample: PBMCs or T cells enriched from blood (not recorded which). The receptor source for this set is a man aged 35-49 years who had recovered from COVID-19. Each CDR3 is given with its conserved first and last residue. A D gene is named only where the DNA matches it firmly. A row's size may be missing; if present it is once, few, many or a size class.

d_call	v_call	clone_size	cdr3_length	j_call	cdr3_aa	cdr3_nt
TRBD1	TRBV5-1	once	15	TRBJ2-5	CASSLGQGGQETQYF	TGCGCCAGCAGCTTGGGACAGGGCGGGCAAGAGACCCAGTACTTC
.	TRBV27	.	13	TRBJ2-3	CASRAGSTDTQYF	TGTGCCAGCAGAGCCGGGAGCACAGATACGCAGTATTTT
.	TRBV20-1	.	11	TRBJ2-1	CSALLRGEQFF	TGCAGTGCTCTTCTACGTGGTGAGCAGTTCTTC
TRBD2	TRBV29-1	.	13	TRBJ2-7	CSVLSGIDYEQYF	TGCAGCGTTCTTAGCGGGATCGACTACGAGCAGTACTTC
.	TRBV5-5	.	16	TRBJ2-3	CASSLSSQGPTDTQYF	TGTGCCAGCAGCTTGTCCTCACAGGGACCCACAGATACGCAGTATTTT
TRBD1	TRBV6-5	many	15	TRBJ1-2	CASSYSPGGRDGYTF	TGTGCCAGCAGTTACTCCCCAGGGGGAAGGGATGGCTACACCTTC
TRBD2	TRBV6-5	.	13	TRBJ2-1	CASRKSGRNEQFF	TGTGCCAGCAGAAAAAGCGGGAGGAATGAGCAGTTCTTC
.	TRBV6-2/TRBV6-3	few	15	TRBJ2-7	CASSSGSQGGYEQYF	TGTGCCAGCAGTTCTGGTAGTCAAGGAGGCTACGAGCAGTACTTC
TRBD2	TRBV5-1	.	16	TRBJ2-1	CASSLRQAGGPSEQFF	TGCGCCAGCAGCTTGCGTCAAGCGGGAGGGCCTTCCGAGCAGTTCTTC
.	TRBV29-1	.	12	TRBJ1-1	CSVDEGNTEAFF	TGCAGCGTTGACGAGGGTAACACTGAAGCTTTCTTT
.	TRBV15	once	15	TRBJ1-5	CATSRWGGDEQPQHF	TGTGCCACCAGCCGGTGGGGAGGGGACGAACAGCCCCAGCATTTT
.	TRBV2	once	17	TRBJ1-1	CASIQRLLGRENTEAFF	TGTGCCAGCATCCAAAGGCTCCTGGGCAGGGAGAACACTGAAGCTTTCTTT
TRBD1	TRBV29-1	.	16	TRBJ2-3	CSVDSRDRGWYDTQYF	TGCAGCGTTGACTCCCGGGACAGGGGTTGGTATGATACACAGTATTTT
TRBD1	TRBV2	.	16	TRBJ2-6	CATGQGTFSGANVLTF	TGTGCGACAGGACAGGGTACTTTCTCTGGGGCCAACGTCCTGACTTTC
TRBD1	TRBV5-4	.	15	TRBJ1-6	CASSPGGQSYSPLHF	TGTGCCAGCAGCCCTGGGGGACAGAGTTATTCACCCCTCCACTTT
TRBD1	TRBV29-1	.	13	TRBJ2-5	CSVLSRGQETQYF	TGCAGCGTTCTGTCCAGGGGGCAAGAGACCCAGTACTTC
.	TRBV10-3	.	13	TRBJ2-1	CAISDRGEDEQFF	TGTGCCATCAGTGACAGGGGGGAGGATGAGCAGTTCTTC
.	TRBV28	once	14	TRBJ1-1	CASSLVRANTEAFF	TGTGCCAGCAGTTTGGTCAGGGCGAACACTGAAGCTTTCTTT
TRBD1	TRBV6-4	few	18	TRBJ1-5	CASSLRTGWGFSNQPQHF	TGTGCCAGCAGCCTGCGGACAGGTTGGGGATTTAGCAATCAGCCCCAGCATTTT
.	TRBV5-1	.	15	TRBJ2-7	CASSWRGLYEDEQYF	TGCGCCAGCAGCTGGCGGGGCCTCTATGAGGACGAGCAGTACTTC
.	TRBV5-6	few	15	TRBJ2-2	CASSLWVADTGELFF	TGTGCCAGCAGCTTGTGGGTAGCGGACACCGGGGAGCTGTTTTTT
.	TRBV12-3/TRBV12-4	.	11	TRBJ1-1	CASKKGAEAFF	TGTGCCAGCAAAAAGGGGGCTGAAGCTTTCTTT
TRBD1	TRBV2	.	17	TRBJ1-1	CASSSGTGSPKNTEAFF	TGTGCCAGCAGTTCCGGGACAGGGAGCCCGAAGAACACTGAAGCTTTCTTT
TRBD1	TRBV2	.	15	TRBJ1-1	CASSNTGGGGTEAFF	TGTGCCAGCAGTAACACAGGGGGCGGCGGGACTGAAGCTTTCTTT
TRBD1	TRBV7-9	.	16	TRBJ2-6	CASSPTGVNGANVLTF	TGTGCCAGCAGCCCGACAGGGGTAAATGGGGCCAACGTCCTGACTTTC
.	TRBV6-5	.	11	TRBJ1-2	CASRGGIGYTF	TGTGCCAGCAGGGGGGGTATCGGCTACACCTTC
.	TRBV21-1	.	12	TRBJ2-1	CASSRSNNEQFF	TGTGCCAGCAGCAGGAGTAACAATGAGCAGTTCTTC
.	TRBV7-9	.	15	TRBJ2-1	CASSLREASWNEQFF	TGTGCCAGCAGCCTCAGGGAAGCGTCTTGGAATGAGCAGTTCTTC
TRBD2	TRBV11-2	.	15	TRBJ2-7	CASSLLAGGPYEQYF	TGTGCCAGCAGCTTGTTAGCGGGGGGGCCCTACGAGCAGTACTTC
.	TRBV18	.	16	TRBJ2-3	CASSPYTPTPTDTQYF	TGTGCCAGCTCACCCTATACTCCCACCCCCACAGATACGCAGTATTTT
TRBD1	TRBV4-2	.	15	TRBJ1-4	CASSVRDRGNEKLFF	TGTGCCAGCAGCGTACGGGACAGGGGTAATGAAAAACTGTTTTTT
.	TRBV13	.	13	TRBJ2-5	CASSSGGRETQYF	TGTGCCAGCAGCTCCGGAGGAAGAGAGACCCAGTACTTC
.	TRBV24-1	.	14	TRBJ1-2	CATSEGGQFYGYTF	TGTGCCACCAGTGAGGGCGGACAGTTCTATGGCTACACCTTC
TRBD1	TRBV7-9	once	15	TRBJ2-7	CASVSIQGASYEQYF	TGTGCCAGTGTCTCGATACAGGGGGCTTCATACGAGCAGTACTTC
.	TRBV7-9	.	15	TRBJ2-3	CASSLEASRGDTQYF	TGTGCCAGCAGCTTAGAAGCCTCTAGGGGAGATACGCAGTATTTT
.	TRBV3-1/TRBV3-2	.	15	TRBJ1-4	CASSSGVPTNEKLFF	TGTGCCAGCAGCTCAGGTGTCCCAACTAATGAAAAACTGTTTTTT
.	TRBV2	.	14	TRBJ2-1	CASMRGGSGYEQFF	TGTGCCAGCATGAGGGGAGGTAGTGGATATGAGCAGTTCTTC
TRBD2	TRBV28	many	17	TRBJ2-5	CASSSHTTSGAQETQYF	TGTGCCAGCAGTTCCCATACGACTAGCGGGGCTCAAGAGACCCAGTACTTC
.	TRBV12-3/TRBV12-4	.	13	TRBJ1-3	CASSLDRFDTIYF	TGTGCCAGCAGTTTAGACAGGTTCGACACCATATATTTT
TRBD2	TRBV2	.	15	TRBJ2-7	CASSESAGVSYEQYF	TGTGCCAGCAGTGAATCGGCGGGAGTCTCCTACGAGCAGTACTTC
.	TRBV5-4	.	14	TRBJ1-5	CASSFQGGNQPQHF	TGTGCCAGCAGCTTTCAGGGAGGAAATCAGCCCCAGCATTTT
TRBD1	TRBV18	.	13	TRBJ2-7	CASSLRQGDEQYF	TGTGCCAGCTCACTCCGACAGGGCGACGAGCAGTACTTC
.	TRBV7-2	once	15	TRBJ1-2	CASSPDKLANYGYTF	TGTGCCAGCAGTCCCGACAAGTTAGCTAACTATGGCTACACCTTC
.	TRBV7-6	.	15	TRBJ1-4	CASSLTGSSGEKLFF	TGTGCCAGCAGCTTAACAGGGTCGTCGGGTGAAAAACTGTTTTTT
.	TRBV5-1	.	12	TRBJ2-7	CASSLQGTVQYF	TGCGCCAGCAGCTTGCAGGGGACGGTGCAGTACTTC
.	TRBV7-8	.	15	TRBJ2-2	CASSLASSATGELFF	TGTGCCAGCAGCTTAGCTTCTAGCGCCACCGGGGAGCTGTTTTTT
TRBD2	TRBV4-1	.	17	TRBJ2-4	CASSQDGGGTPQGIQYF	TGCGCCAGCAGCCAAGACGGCGGGGGGACCCCCCAAGGGATTCAGTACTTC
.	TRBV5-1	.	15	TRBJ2-4	CASSEMGAAKNIQYF	TGCGCCAGCAGCGAAATGGGGGCGGCCAAAAACATTCAGTACTTC
.	TRBV19	.	15	TRBJ1-2	CASSTIGRAGYGYTF	TGTGCCAGTAGTACGATTGGTCGGGCGGGCTACGGCTACACCTTC
TRBD1	TRBV4-2	few	16	TRBJ1-4	CASSLRAQGRNEKLFF	TGTGCCAGCAGCTTAAGAGCACAGGGGAGGAATGAAAAACTGTTTTTT
TRBD1	TRBV5-6	.	14	TRBJ2-7	CASSWETGLVEQYF	TGTGCCAGCAGCTGGGAGACAGGGCTCGTCGAGCAGTACTTC
.	TRBV10-1	.	14	TRBJ2-3	CASSPGWLGDTQYF	TGCGCCAGCAGCCCGGGATGGTTGGGAGATACGCAGTATTTT
.	TRBV6-5	.	15	TRBJ1-1	CASSYDGGTDTEAFF	TGTGCCAGCAGTTACGACGGGGGTACGGACACTGAAGCTTTCTTT